The clone carrying this T cell receptor (beta chain) was recorded many times. The data originate from a study of glioma-infiltrating T cells. Trimming pared 4 bases from V and 5 bases from J, leaving 18 bases between. CDR3 size: 16 residues. Germline V gene sequence: CDR1 SGHRS, CDR2 YFSETQ. The iRepertoire nested amplicon-rescue multiplex PCR amplified TCR alpha and beta CDR3s from RNA. TCRdb reanalysed the multiplex PCR reads using MiXCR and keeps one entry per CDR3 protein. The sample has some 93,000 distinct CDR3 sequences, about 40% seen once. Sequenced material: glioma tissue, nonneoplastic brain tissue, or PBMCs (not recorded which). The TCR sequence derives from a human donor with low-grade glioma or glioblastoma, undergoing nonglioma brain surgery, or in good health (not recorded which). V usage is TRBV5-1 and J usage is TRBJ2-2; perhaps TRBD1 as D (5 bases). CDR3 residues: CASSLYQGTLTGELFF. In DNA form, the CDR3 reads TGCGCCAGCAGCCTTTATCAGGGAACCTTAACCGGGGAGCTGTTTTTT.